Listed below are T cell receptor beta chains from one sample, sequenced in a study of shared clonotypes between healthy human individuals. Generated by immunoSEQ multiplex PCR, the TCRdb table keeps only in-frame clones and is missing some. The sample shows under 600,000 clones, roughly 98% of them seen only once. The sequenced material came from naive CD8+ T cells sorted from blood. Receptors were obtained from a man aged 25 to 45 in good health. Both conserved end residues are part of each CDR3. Each record gives: J gene, clone size, V gene, CDR3 protein. Clone size is stated in some rows and not others, as once, few, many or a class when expanded.

>TRBJ2-5|NA|TRBV18
CASSVRDTLPQETQYF
>TRBJ2-1|NA|TRBV11-3
CASSSSSGKQFF
>TRBJ1-2|NA|TRBV27
CASSLTGAEGYTF
>TRBJ2-4|NA|TRBV6-1
CASSEVSTFSRLAKNIQYF
>TRBJ2-5|NA|TRBV11-2
CASSSRRVRGGETQYF
>TRBJ2-7|NA|TRBV11-2
CASSLVGVGYEQYF
>TRBJ2-1|NA|TRBV7-2
CASSLAGLVEQFF
>TRBJ2-1|NA|TRBV15
CATSPGPYNEQFF
>TRBJ2-7|NA|TRBV7-9
CASSPQDGMIYEQYF
>TRBJ2-1|NA|TRBV11-3
CASSRQRGPYNEQFF
>TRBJ2-3|NA|TRBV27
CASSWREDGTDTQYF
>TRBJ2-6|NA|TRBV29-1
CSVVGPGANVLTF
>TRBJ2-5|NA|TRBV15
CAARKPGVETQYF
>TRBJ1-4|NA|TRBV5-1
CASSFGTGFVGNEKLFF
>TRBJ2-1|NA|TRBV25-1
CASSEPSWAGALYNEQFF
>TRBJ2-1|NA|TRBV15
CATSSFSGTLGSYNEQFF
>TRBJ2-5|NA|TRBV29-1
CSVEGGSGWEVETQYF
>TRBJ2-1|NA|TRBV2
CASGGSRNEQFF
>TRBJ2-7|NA|TRBV11-2
CASSLGVQYYEQYF
>TRBJ2-5|NA|TRBV5-1
CASSEHGQGQETQYF
>TRBJ2-7|NA|TRBV6-5
CASSPRSSSYEQYF
>TRBJ2-1|NA|TRBV19
CASSGDNEQFF
>TRBJ2-1|NA|TRBV27
CASSRPPGEQFF
>TRBJ2-7|NA|TRBV2
CASIGPFYEQYF
>TRBJ1-1|NA|TRBV6-5
CASSYSGGEAFF
>TRBJ2-2|NA|TRBV9
CASGPGSTGELFF
>TRBJ2-5|NA|TRBV29-1
CSVGAGPEETQYF
>TRBJ2-1|NA|TRBV7-9
CASSFFDRSNEQFF
>TRBJ1-1|NA|TRBV7-8
CASSYTGRSDTEAFF
>TRBJ2-7|NA|TRBV9
CASSPSQAGYEQYF
>TRBJ2-1|NA|TRBV6-5
CASSPKVLGSNEQFF
>TRBJ2-1|NA|TRBV5-1
CATGEGFNEQFF
>TRBJ1-1|NA|TRBV28
CASSYMVTEAFF
>TRBJ2-7|NA|TRBV27
CASSLSGTSYEQYF
>TRBJ2-5|NA|TRBV6-5
CASSLRWTDFWETQYF
>TRBJ2-1|NA|TRBV2
CASRKGSGKGHEQFF
>TRBJ2-3|NA|TRBV7-2
CASSLDSGSGYTQYF
>TRBJ2-5|once|TRBV9
CASSSRTSAGQYF
>TRBJ2-7|NA|TRBV4-1
CASSHLPGTAYEQYF
>TRBJ2-7|once|TRBV7-9
CASQGDSSSEQYF
>TRBJ2-5|NA|TRBV7-9
CASSLGLAPLETQYF
>TRBJ1-2|NA|TRBV5-6
CASSPRFRDHYGYTF
>TRBJ2-1|NA|TRBV5-6
CASSLASGLADNEQFF
>TRBJ2-7|NA|TRBV29-1
CSVEQAYEQYF
>TRBJ2-7|NA|TRBV5-4
CASSLVVGGAYEQYF
>TRBJ2-7|NA|TRBV29-1
CSVESRGRPYEQYF
>TRBJ1-5|NA|TRBV7-9
CASSLDGQPQHF
>TRBJ2-5|NA|TRBV7-8
CATAVQETQYF
>TRBJ2-4|once|TRBV5-1
CASSSGTSGQENIQYF
>TRBJ2-2|once|TRBV4-1
CASSQDMAGTGELFF
>TRBJ2-2|NA|TRBV7-3
CASSLSGTGGFLDTGELFF
>TRBJ2-7|NA|TRBV7-9
CASSPGEGPYYEQYF
>TRBJ1-4|once|TRBV7-2
CASSLWTDYATNEKLFF
>TRBJ2-7|NA|TRBV5-4
CASSSGAGEQYF
>TRBJ1-1|NA|TRBV27
CASSSGTGNTEAFF
>TRBJ2-1|NA|TRBV5-1
CATQLSLAETREQFF
>TRBJ2-3|NA|TRBV7-9
CASSLWRDSTDTQYF
>TRBJ1-1|NA|TRBV7-9
CASRQWGSEAFF
>TRBJ1-5|NA|TRBV6-5
CASSYSGGNQPQHF